This TCR beta chain was found in a study of cytomegalovirus exposure and HLA in healthy donors. Germline V lookup: CDR1 SEHNR, CDR2 FQNEAQ (reference sequence). Trimming removed 5 bases from V and 7 bases from J, with 21 bases in between. The CDR3 runs 15 residues. The PCR contained 60 Vbeta and 13 Jbeta primers. Measured with immunoSEQ multiplex PCR; TCRdb has only the in-frame clones, and not every one. Of roughly 130,000 clones listed, about 80% are singletons. Findings of the study overall: Specificity of three CMV-associated chains for CMV antigens was verified in vitro. The authors later found TCR association rates varying by HLA locus, with DRB1 most and HLA-C fewest. Highly shared variants forming one cluster were likely a sequencing artifact. Presence/absence results assume similar sequencing depth per donor, which may not hold.

A single count supports this clone. The target antigen is unknown. The rearrangement joins TRBV7-9 to TRBJ2-7, with a tentative D call TRBD2 (7 bases). The TCR comes from a male donor in good health and CMV-seronegative. Source material: PBMCs. The CDR3 nucleotides read TGTGCCAGCAGCCTAGGGGGGAGGGACGTCCGGGAGCAGTACTTC. It specifies CASSLGGRDVREQYF.